A single sample is the source of the 27 T cell receptor beta chains below, sequenced in a study of immune reconstitution after stem cell transplant in scleroderma. TCRdb re-called the RT-PCR reads through MiXCR, storing one row per CDR3 protein. This table holds roughly 4,800 distinct CDR3 sequences, approximately 8.5% found once. Sample acquisition took place before or after autologous hematopoietic stem cell transplantation (not recorded which). The receptors originated from a male donor with systemic sclerosis.

The rearrangement links TRBV29-1 to TRBJ2-7, with D perhaps TRBD1 (6 bases). Trimming took off 5 bases at V and 1 base at J, with 18 bases between the two ends. The V gene's germline CDR1 is SQVTM and CDR2 ANQGSEA. The CDR3 contains 15 residues. The CDR3 here is CSVTWGRGPSYEQYF. The CDR3 DNA follows: TGCAGCGTTACCTGGGGCAGGGGCCCTTCCTACGAGCAGTACTTC.

The sample holds a few counts of this clonotype. The chain employs TRBV5-1 and TRBJ1-2; 7 nucleotides agree with TRBD1. Per the germline V gene, CDR1 is SGHRS and CDR2 is YFSETQ. V shed 4 bases and J 7 bases; nucleotides not matched to a gene: 7. The CDR3 totals 13 residues. CDR3 sequence: CASSPWDSRGYTF. The CDR3, as DNA: TGCGCCAGCAGCCCATGGGACAGTCGTGGCTACACCTTC.

The chain recombines TRBV6-1 with TRBJ2-7, with no clear D. Trimming took off 2 bases at V and 3 bases at J, with 17 bases between the two ends. From germline, CDR1 is MNHNS and CDR2 SASEGT. The CDR3 contains 16 residues. The CDR3: CASSELVAELSYEQYF. Written as DNA, the CDR3 is TGTGCCAGCAGTGAACTAGTAGCCGAATTAAGCTACGAGCAGTACTTC.

In its sample, this clonotype was seen a few times. The rearrangement joins TRBV18 to TRBJ1-5, with D tentatively TRBD1 (6 bases). There are 15 residues in the CDR3. Germline V gives CDR1 KGHSH, CDR2 LQKENI. The V gene lost 2 bases and the J gene lost 7 bases, with 15 bases spanning the gap. The CDR3 region has the DNA TGTGCCAGCTCACCAGGCAGGGGCTTGGGGCAGCCCCAGCATTTT. Translating gives CASSPGRGLGQPQHF.

This clonotype was recorded a few times. The chain combines TRBV2 with TRBJ2-7; no clear D gene. Looked up from germline, CDR1 is SNHLY and CDR2 is FYNNEI. This CDR3 region has 12 residues. Trimming removed 4 bases at V and 3 bases at J, with 7 bases between. CDR3 nucleotides: TGTGCCAGCAGTGCGAACGGCTACGAGCAGTACTTC. Translation: CASSANGYEQYF.

The chain recombines TRBV28 with TRBJ2-1, with TRBD2 matching 13 bases. This CDR3 is 21 amino acids long. CDR1 is MDHEN and CDR2 is SYDVKM in the germline V gene. The junction had 14 bases not matched to a gene; V was cut back by 3 bases and J by 0 bases. Here the CDR3 DNA reads TGTGCCAGCAGTTTGTTCGGGACTAGCGGGGCCGACCTTAGCTCCTACAATGAGCAGTTCTTC. It encodes CASSLFGTSGADLSSYNEQFF.

In its sample, this clonotype was seen a few times. The chain carries TRBV12-3 or TRBV12-4 and TRBJ1-5; no reliable D call. The CDR3 contains 12 residues. The V and J ends lost 8 bases and 6 bases respectively, with 11 bases between them. Here the CDR3 reads CASGPGSQPQHF. In DNA, the CDR3 is TGTGCCAGCGGCCCTGGAAGTCAGCCCCAGCATTTT.

Comment on this clonotype: With a much larger clone just one base away, this may be a read error. This rearrangement joins TRBV6-2 or TRBV6-3 to TRBJ2-7; D not resolved. Germline assignment: CDR1 MNHEY and CDR2 SVGEGT. This CDR3 is 12 amino acids long. CDR3 protein: CAGSYGAYEQYF. The CDR3 DNA reads as TGTGCCGGCAGTTACGGAGCCTACGAGCAGTACTTC.

This clonotype is medium-sized in the sample. This rearrangement joins TRBV7-2 to TRBJ2-3; 8 bases map to TRBD2. The CDR3 runs 14 residues. The V gene end was trimmed by 4 bases and the J gene end by 4 bases; junction bases not matched to a gene: 4. The V gene's germline CDR1 is SGHTA and CDR2 FQGNSA. This CDR3 is CASSSGLVSDTQYF. CDR3 nucleotide sequence: TGTGCCAGCAGCTCGGGACTAGTTTCAGATACGCAGTATTTT.

The chain joins TRBV29-1 to TRBJ2-3; D may be TRBD2 (6 bases). CDR3 length equals 14 residues. V lost 1 base to trimming and J lost 2 bases, with 10 bases between them. From germline, CDR1 is SQVTM and CDR2 ANQGSEA. CDR3 sequence (DNA): TGCAGCGTTGAAGGGGCGGGAAACACAGATACGCAGTATTTT. Translating it yields CSVEGAGNTDTQYF.

This clonotype was found once. The chain is built from TRBV6-5 and TRBJ1-1; the D is unclear. V was clipped by 0 bases and J by 5 bases, with 13 bases between them. Germline V gene sequence: CDR1 MNHEY, CDR2 SVGAGI. The CDR3 runs to 15 residues. CDR3 DNA sequence: TGTGCCAGCAGTTACTCGAGGGAGGCGTGGACTGAAGCTTTCTTT. The encoded protein is CASSYSREAWTEAFF.

A note on this clonotype: The junction departs from germline at one end; a sequencing error may be responsible. The genes are TRBV20-1 and TRBJ2-5; D is perhaps TRBD2 (6 bases). This CDR3 is 16 amino acids long. CDR1 is DFQATT and CDR2 is SNEGSKA in the germline V gene (reference sequence). The CDR3 reads CNAREKRAPQGETQYF. In DNA, the CDR3 is TGCAATGCTAGAGAGAAGCGGGCCCCCCAGGGTGAGACCCAGTACTTC.

The J gene is TRBJ2-1, the V gene TRBV7-3; 15 bases match TRBD2. From germline, CDR1 is SGHTA and CDR2 FQGTGA. This CDR3 region has 14 residues. Trimming at V came to 4 bases and at J to 10 bases, leaving 2 bases not matched to a gene. This CDR3 is CASSSGLAGGEQFF. The CDR3 nucleotides read TGTGCCAGCAGCTCCGGACTAGCGGGAGGGGAGCAGTTCTTC.

The gene calls are TRBV7-9 and TRBJ2-1; D gene ambiguous. The germline V gene has CDR1 SEHNR and CDR2 FQNEAQ (reference sequence). The CDR3 loop spans 15 amino acids. V was shortened by 5 bases and J by 2 bases, with 13 bases between the two germline ends. DNA of the CDR3: TGTGCCAGCAGCCCAGAGGAGTTCCCCTACAATGAGCAGTTCTTC. Its protein product is CASSPEEFPYNEQFF.

This clonotype showed up just a few times. The chain has TRBV2 and TRBJ2-7, with TRBD2 identical over 8 bases. This CDR3 contains 12 residues. Germline V gene data show CDR1 as SNHLY and CDR2 as FYNNEI. With V trimmed by 11 bases and J by 3 bases, 6 bases remained unmatched. The CDR3 reads CAGKTSDYEQYF. In DNA form, the CDR3 reads TGTGCCGGAAAGACTAGCGACTACGAGCAGTACTTC.

To note about this clonotype: One junction end disagrees with the germline gene, perhaps due to a read error. The chain is built from TRBV4-1 and TRBJ2-7, with TRBD1 identical over 10 bases. The CDR3 has 15 residues. Per germline, CDR1 MGHRA and CDR2 YSYEKL. DNA for the CDR3: TGCGCCAGCAGCCCCGGGACAGGGGCAAAGTACGAGCGGTACTTC. Amino acid sequence: CASSPGTGAKYERYF.

By sample share, this clonotype is medium-sized. CDR3 coding DNA: TGCAGTGCTAGAGATCGGACAGGTCCAGGGGGCTACACCTTC. Translating it yields CSARDRTGPGGYTF. The genes are TRBV20-1 and TRBJ1-2, with TRBD1 matching over 7 bases. Per the germline V gene, CDR1 is DFQATT and CDR2 is SNEGSKA (reference sequence). The CDR3 is 14 amino acids. The V and J ends lost 0 bases and 8 bases, in that order; junction bases with no gene match: 9.

Of note for this clonotype: This clone may be a read error of a much larger clone one base away. This likely comes from a read error, as the CDR3 has no conserved phenylalanine or tryptophan at its end. The chain has TRBV20-1 and TRBJ1-1; D unresolved. Germline lookup yields CDR1 DFQATT and CDR2 SNEGSKA (reference sequence). V was shortened by 1 base and J by 0 bases, with 6 bases between the two germline ends. The CDR3 covers 13 residues. CDR3 amino acids: CSARVRLNTEAFL. CDR3 DNA: TGCAGTGCTAGAGTCAGGCTGAACACTGAAGCTTTCCTT.

This clonotype has more than one count but fewer than ten. V and J are TRBV6-5 and TRBJ2-7; D possibly corresponds to TRBD1 (6 bases). V lost 0 bases to trimming and J lost 2 bases, with 11 bases between them. From germline, CDR1 is MNHEY and CDR2 SVGAGI. CDR3 size: 15 residues. CDR3 in DNA: TGTGCCAGCAGTTACTCGTTGACAGGCACCTACGAGCAGTACTTC. It specifies CASSYSLTGTYEQYF.

In this sample, this clonotype turned up a few times. V and J are TRBV24-1 and TRBJ2-5, with unresolved D. CDR1 KGHDR and CDR2 SFDVKD come from the germline V gene. The CDR3 has 15 residues. The V and J ends lost 0 bases and 3 bases respectively, with 10 bases between them. This CDR3 is CATSDLLAYKETQYF. As DNA, the CDR3 is TGTGCCACCAGTGATTTGTTGGCCTACAAAGAGACCCAGTACTTC.

This clonotype occurred a few times. The CDR3 sequence is CAISREGDQPQHF. The CDR3, as DNA: TGTGCCATCAGTCGGGAGGGGGATCAGCCCCAGCATTTT. This rearrangement joins TRBV10-3 to TRBJ1-5; a weak D match, TRBD1 (6 bases). The CDR3 is 13 residues long. From germline, CDR1 is ENHRY and CDR2 SYGVKD. With 5 bases removed from V and 5 bases from J, the gap between germline ends came to 10 bases.

The chain employs TRBV6-6 and TRBJ2-7; 7 positions agree with TRBD1. V shed 6 bases and J 4 bases; nucleotides not matched to a gene: 18. CDR3 length: 17 amino acids. Germline values: CDR1 MNHNY, CDR2 SVGAGI (reference sequence). CDR3 sequence (DNA): TGTGCCAGCAGCCCTTTAGGCACCGGGACAGCCCTTTACGAGCAGTACTTC. It codes for CASSPLGTGTALYEQYF.

By sample fraction, this clonotype is medium-sized. The chain is built from TRBV7-2 and TRBJ2-1, with 9 bases matching TRBD2. The CDR3 is 16 amino acids. With V trimmed by 5 bases and J by 7 bases, 12 bases remained unmatched. In germline, CDR1 is SGHTA, CDR2 FQGNSA. The CDR3 loop is CASSPRGAGGQNEQFF. In DNA form, the CDR3 reads TGTGCCAGCAGCCCCCGGGGAGCGGGGGGTCAGAATGAGCAGTTCTTC.

In its sample, this clonotype is medium-sized. The chain combines TRBV6-2 or TRBV6-3 with TRBJ2-3, with TRBD2 identical over 9 bases. CDR3 length equals 15 residues. V gave up 8 bases and J gave up 3 bases; unmatched junction bases: 9. Per the germline V gene, CDR1 is MNHEY and CDR2 is SVGEGT. As DNA, the CDR3 is TGTGCCAGCCTAGAGCCCGGACTAGCGACAGATACGCAGTATTTT. Its translation: CASLEPGLATDTQYF.

This clonotype was detected only a few times. The chain links TRBV24-1 to TRBJ1-1; tentatively, D is TRBD1 (6 bases). Trimming stripped 7 bases from V and 1 base from J, with 9 bases between. CDR3 length: 13 residues. Germline loops: CDR1 KGHDR, CDR2 SFDVKD. The CDR3 region has the DNA TGTGCCACCAGGGACAGTGCGAACACTGAAGCTTTCTTT. Translation: CATRDSANTEAFF.

This clonotype is labeled as medium-sized (0.01 to 0.1%). The chain links TRBV28 to TRBJ1-1, with TRBD1 as a possible D gene (5 bases). V was cut by 3 bases and J by 6 bases, with 11 bases left in between. The germline gives CDR1 MDHEN, CDR2 SYDVKM. CDR3 length: 13 amino acids. DNA for the CDR3: TGTGCCAGCAGTTTTGGCAGGGTCGCTGAAGCTTTCTTT. Translated, it gives CASSFGRVAEAFF. Full variable domain (missing parts from reference TRBV28 and TRBJ1-1): DVKVTQSSRYLVKRTGEKVFLECVQDMDHENMFWYRQDPGLGLRLIYFSYDVKMKEKGDIPEGYSVSREKKERFSLILESASTNQTSMYLCASSFGRVAEAFFGQGTRLTVV.

The rearrangement links TRBV5-1 to TRBJ2-1, with 10 bases fitting TRBD2. There are 15 residues in the CDR3. Per germline, CDR1 SGHRS and CDR2 YFSETQ. V trimming: 4 bases; J trimming: 5 bases; junction bases outside the gene matches: 6. The CDR3 spells CASSLLAGADNEQFF. The CDR3 DNA reads as TGCGCCAGCAGCCTTCTAGCGGGAGCCGACAATGAGCAGTTCTTC.